These T cell receptor beta chains were read from a single sample in a study of T cell responses to AZD1222 COVID-19 vaccine. Only in-frame clones appear in the TCRdb table, and some are missing; sequencing was by immunoSEQ multiplex PCR. Of approximately 120,000 clones listed, about nine tenths are singletons. The starting material was peripheral blood, obtained on day 0 of AZD1222 vaccination. All receptors derive from an adult in good health. CDR3s include the opening cysteine and the closing phenylalanine or tryptophan. D genes are given only for firm matches. Size is omitted from some rows. Given values are once, few, many or a class for expanded clones.

>.|.|TRBJ2-7|TRBV11-2
TGTGCCAGCAGCACAGCCCTAGCGCGATCCTACGAGCAGTACTTC
CASSTALARSYEQYF
>.|.|TRBJ2-1|TRBV6-5
TGTGCCAGCAGTTCACCTATGACGTCCTATGAGCAGTTCTTC
CASSSPMTSYEQFF
>.|.|TRBJ2-3|TRBV5-1
TGCGCCAGCAGCCCCGGGCAGGGAGGAGATACGCAGTATTTT
CASSPGQGGDTQYF
>.|.|TRBJ1-3|TRBV10-3
TGTGCCATCAATGACCCAGGGAGCTCTGGAAACACCATATATTTT
CAINDPGSSGNTIYF
>.|.|TRBJ2-1|TRBV28
TGTGCCAGCAACCTTGTCGGGCTAGTCCAGAATGAGCAGTTCTTC
CASNLVGLVQNEQFF
>.|TRBD2|TRBJ2-7|TRBV6-5
TGTGCCAGCTGCTCAGGCGGGAGGGACGAGCAGTACTTC
CASCSGGRDEQYF
>.|.|TRBJ1-5|TRBV29-1
TGCAGCGTTGTTTGGGCCGGGACGGGAAGCAATCAGCCCCAGCATTTT
CSVVWAGTGSNQPQHF
>.|.|TRBJ2-1|TRBV20-1
TGCAGTGCCGAGGGGAACATTGAGCAGTTCTTC
CSAEGNIEQFF
>.|.|TRBJ2-7|TRBV5-1
TGCGCCAGCAGCTTGGGGACACAGATGGTCCACGAGCAGTACTTC
CASSLGTQMVHEQYF
>.|.|TRBJ2-2|TRBV7-8
TGTGCCAGCAGCAAGAGCAGGTTAGGGAACACCGGGGAGCTGTTTTTT
CASSKSRLGNTGELFF
>.|.|TRBJ2-3|TRBV19
TGTGCCAGTGACACCAGGGACGGAGCCGGCACAGATACGCAGTATTTT
CASDTRDGAGTDTQYF
>.|TRBD1|TRBJ1-2|TRBV28
TGTGCCAGCAGTCCCGGACAGGTTGCTGGCTACACCTTC
CASSPGQVAGYTF
>few|.|TRBJ1-1|TRBV7-9
TGTGCCAGCAGGGGGGACACCAATCAGAACACTGAAGCTTTCTTT
CASRGDTNQNTEAFF
>.|.|TRBJ2-4|TRBV20-1
TGCAGTGCTCGCGAAGGGGGCATTCAGTACTTC
CSAREGGIQYF
>once|TRBD1|TRBJ1-6|TRBV4-1
TGCGCCAGCAGCCTTGACAGGGCCTCACCCCTCCACTTT
CASSLDRASPLHF
>.|.|TRBJ2-1|TRBV4-3
TGCGCCAGCAGCCAGGGGATTTCCCGGGGCTTTCGCAATGAGCAGTTCTTC
CASSQGISRGFRNEQFF
>.|TRBD1|TRBJ2-2|TRBV28
TGTGCCAGCACCACGGGACAGGGGGCGGGCACCGGGGAGCTGTTTTTT
CASTTGQGAGTGELFF
>.|.|TRBJ2-1|TRBV6-4
TGTGCCAGCATGTCCGAAGGGAAGTTCTTC
CASMSEGKFF
>.|.|TRBJ1-5|TRBV2
TGTGCCAGCAGTGGATGGGGGAATCAGCCCCAGCATTTT
CASSGWGNQPQHF
>.|.|TRBJ1-2|TRBV7-3
TGTGCCAGCAGCTTGGGCGGAGCGAACGATGGCTACACCTTC
CASSLGGANDGYTF
>.|.|TRBJ1-5|TRBV7-9
TGTGCCAGCAGCAAGGACACCGCTAATCAGCCCCAGCATTTT
CASSKDTANQPQHF
>.|.|TRBJ1-2|TRBV9
TGTGCCAGCAGCGTTACATCAGGGGAATTGAACTATGGCTACACCTTC
CASSVTSGELNYGYTF